Listed here is a single T cell receptor beta chain. Data came from immunoSEQ multiplex PCR; TCRdb stores just in-frame clones and leaves some out. This sample has tens of thousands of clones, with roughly nine tenths found just once. This specimen comes from a study of OX40 agonist ivuxolimab in advanced cancers. Germline-derived CDR1 and CDR2 are SGHRS and YFSETQ. After removal of 4 bases from V and 7 bases from J, the junction contained 10 bases not matched to a gene. CDR3 length: 14 residues. This TCR derives from an adult with an advanced solid tumor such as melanoma, head and neck, liver or kidney cancer. The chain has TRBV5-1 and TRBJ1-2, with 7 bases identical to TRBD1. Sample: CD4+ or CD8+ T cells sorted from blood, taken in a trial of the OX40 agonist ivuxolimab. DNA of the CDR3: TGCGCCAGCAGCGCTGACAGGGAAGGTGGTGGCTACACCTTC. It codes for CASSADREGGGYTF. The whole variable domain, filled in from reference TRBV5-1 and TRBJ1-2, reads KAGVTQTPRYLIKTRGQQVTLSCSPISGHRSVSWYQQTPGQGLQFLFEYFSETQRNKGNFPGRFSGRQFSNSRSEMNVSTLELGDSALYLCASSADREGGGYTFGSGTRLTVV.